These T cell receptor beta chains were read from a single sample in a study of cytomegalovirus exposure and HLA in healthy donors. Sequencing used immunoSEQ multiplex PCR; TCRdb keeps in-frame clones, though not all of them. The sample consists of about 150,000 clones, over 75% of them appearing once. The sequenced sample consisted of PBMCs. These receptors were obtained from a man aged 50 to 60 in good health and CMV-seropositive. CDR3s include the opening cysteine and the closing phenylalanine or tryptophan. D genes are given only for firm matches. Not every row has a clone size; where given, it reads once, few, many or a size class.

J,D,size,V,CDR3,DNA
TRBJ2-1,NA,NA,TRBV7-3,CASSLQAVSYNEQFF,TGTGCCAGCAGCCTCCAAGCGGTCTCCTACAATGAGCAGTTCTTC
TRBJ1-3,NA,NA,TRBV18,CACLSVSGNTIYF,TGTGCCTGCCTCTCAGTCTCTGGAAACACCATATATTTT
TRBJ1-2,NA,NA,TRBV15,CATSRDRFGYTF,TGTGCCACCAGCAGAGATCGGTTTGGCTACACCTTC
TRBJ2-7,NA,NA,TRBV21-1,CASSNPDTFYEQYF,TGTGCCAGCAGCAATCCCGACACCTTCTACGAGCAGTACTTC
TRBJ1-2,TRBD1,NA,TRBV6-5,CASSWAGGSYGYTF,TGTGCCAGCAGTTGGGCAGGGGGCTCCTATGGCTACACCTTC
TRBJ2-3,NA,NA,TRBV5-6,CASSLDRTDTQYF,TGTGCCAGCAGCTTGGACAGGACAGATACGCAGTATTTT
TRBJ2-1,TRBD2,NA,TRBV7-9,CASSSTSGREDEQFF,TGTGCCAGCAGCTCAACTAGCGGGAGGGAAGATGAGCAGTTCTTC
TRBJ2-1,TRBD2,NA,TRBV11-2,CASSLEGLRLAGYNEQFF,TGTGCCAGCAGCTTAGAGGGTTTGCGGCTAGCGGGGTACAATGAGCAGTTCTTC
TRBJ2-2,TRBD1,NA,TRBV6-6,CASSRPGQVNTGELFF,TGTGCCAGCAGTAGGCCGGGACAGGTGAACACCGGGGAGCTGTTTTTT
TRBJ1-2,NA,NA,TRBV7-9,CASRVTGGESGYTF,TGTGCCAGCAGGGTGACCGGCGGTGAGAGTGGCTACACCTTC
TRBJ2-7,NA,NA,TRBV7-2,CASQSGFASYEQYF,TGTGCCAGCCAATCCGGGTTCGCCAGCTACGAGCAGTACTTC
TRBJ1-6,NA,NA,TRBV4-1,CASSPRAGDYSPLHF,TGCGCCAGCAGCCCCCGAGCGGGGGACTATTCACCCCTCCACTTT
TRBJ1-3,NA,few,TRBV9,CASSVAFEGTPGNTIYF,TGTGCCAGCAGCGTAGCATTTGAGGGGACTCCTGGAAACACCATATATTTT
TRBJ2-1,TRBD2,NA,TRBV7-2,CASSDPGTTFNEQFF,TGTGCCAGCAGCGACCCCGGGACTACCTTCAATGAGCAGTTCTTC
TRBJ2-5,TRBD1,NA,TRBV6-1,CASSDPYRGGQETQYF,TGTGCCAGCAGTGACCCTTACAGGGGTGGTCAGGAGACCCAGTACTTC